Listed here are 9 T cell receptor beta chains from one sample, sequenced in a study of identical twins. A single record per CDR3 protein comes from TCRdb applying MiXCR to the 5' RACE reads. The profile shows roughly 570,000 distinct CDR3 sequences, more than 9% of them singletons. Separately, the same data were catalogued under a study of yellow fever vaccine responses in identical twins.

Sequenced input: PBMCs. The receptor source for this set is a woman between 18 and 29 years old in good health.

This clonotype was observed a few times. The chain uses TRBV29-1 and TRBJ2-1, with TRBD2 identical over 13 bases. V gave up 2 bases and J gave up 6 bases; unmatched junction bases: 16. The CDR3 extends over 19 amino acids. Germline CDR1 and CDR2: SQVTM and ANQGSEA. CDR3 in DNA: TGCAGCGTTGAAAGACGCCGAACTAGCGGGAGGGTCTTTGGCAATGAGCAGTTCTTC. Protein: CSVERRRTSGRVFGNEQFF.

This clonotype was recorded at least ten times. The chain joins TRBV6-2 or TRBV6-3 to TRBJ1-5; D possibly corresponds to TRBD1 (5 bases). Per the germline V gene, CDR1 is MNHEY and CDR2 is SVGEGT. The V end lost 6 bases, the J end lost 4 bases, and 16 bases lay between the germline ends. The CDR3 has 15 residues. CDR3 amino acids: CASSDLDSRNQPQHF. The CDR3 DNA reads TGTGCCAGCAGCGACTTAGACAGTCGTAATCAGCCCCAGCATTTT.

This clonotype was detected only a few times. J is TRBJ2-7 and V is TRBV29-1; 7 bases are a match to TRBD1. Germline CDR1 SQVTM, CDR2 ANQGSEA. The V and J ends lost 4 bases and 1 base, in that order; junction bases with no gene match: 10. The CDR3 has 15 amino acids. The CDR3 sequence is CSVVDPDRESYEQYF. The CDR3 DNA sequence: TGCAGCGTTGTCGATCCAGACAGGGAATCCTACGAGCAGTACTTC.

This clonotype appeared many times. The chain couples TRBV6-1 to TRBJ2-3, with TRBD2 as a possible D gene (6 bases). From germline, CDR1 is MNHNS and CDR2 SASEGT. The CDR3 covers 12 residues. The DNA for the CDR3 is TGTGGGTCGTCGGGACTCACAGATACGCAGTATTTT. It encodes CGSSGLTDTQYF.

The gene calls are TRBV7-6 and TRBJ2-3; D is tentatively TRBD1 or TRBD2 (5 bases each). CDR1 is SGHVS, CDR2 FNYEAQ, per germline. The CDR3 runs 19 residues. V lost 6 bases and J 2 bases, leaving 27 bases between the germline ends. The chain's CDR3 is CASSLARDQKKENTDTQYF. The DNA for the CDR3 is TGTGCCAGCAGTTTGGCCCGGGACCAAAAAAAGGAAAACACAGATACGCAGTATTTT.

This clonotype was observed a few times. V usage is TRBV7-2 and J usage is TRBJ2-1, with no clear D. V was trimmed by 0 bases and J by 14 bases, leaving 17 bases between them. Germline V gives CDR1 SGHTA, CDR2 FQGNSA. The CDR3 totals 14 residues. The CDR3 region has the DNA TGTGCCAGCAGCTTAGCGGAGTGGGCCCGACGGGAGTTCTTC. Amino acids: CASSLAEWARREFF.

This clonotype was found a few times. This chain joins TRBV27 and TRBJ2-4; the D gene is possibly TRBD1 (5 bases). Germline loops: CDR1 MNHEY, CDR2 SMNVEV (reference sequence). This CDR3 spans 14 amino acids. Trimming stripped 2 bases from V and 2 bases from J, with 7 bases between. The CDR3 spells CASSLKGPKNIQYF. In nucleotides, the CDR3 is TGTGCCAGCAGTTTAAAGGGGCCCAAAAACATTCAGTACTTC.

This clonotype was recorded at least ten times. V is TRBV14 and J is TRBJ2-5; D ambiguous. There are 12 residues in the CDR3. Between the trimmed V and J ends, which lost 1 base and 9 bases, there was a span of 9 bases. Germline lookup yields CDR1 SGHDN and CDR2 FVKESK. The CDR3 nucleotides are TGTGCCAGCAGCCAAGGCGGAGTCGCCCAGTACTTC. It codes for CASSQGGVAQYF. Filled out from reference TRBV14 and TRBJ2-5, the complete variable domain reads EAGVTQFPSHSVIEKGQTVTLRCDPISGHDNLYWYRRVMGKEIKFLLHFVKESKQDESGMPNNRFLAERTGGTYSTLKVQPAELEDSGVYFCASSQGGVAQYFGPGTRLLVL.

This clonotype was detected many times. The gene calls are TRBV6-5 and TRBJ2-1, with TRBD1 matching 8 bases. Trimming at V came to 4 bases and at J to 13 bases, leaving 3 bases not matched to a gene. The V gene's germline CDR1 is MNHEY and CDR2 SVGAGI. CDR3 length: 11 amino acids. The CDR3 sequence: CASSSGQGQFF. In DNA, the CDR3 is TGTGCCAGCAGTTCAGGACAGGGACAGTTCTTC.